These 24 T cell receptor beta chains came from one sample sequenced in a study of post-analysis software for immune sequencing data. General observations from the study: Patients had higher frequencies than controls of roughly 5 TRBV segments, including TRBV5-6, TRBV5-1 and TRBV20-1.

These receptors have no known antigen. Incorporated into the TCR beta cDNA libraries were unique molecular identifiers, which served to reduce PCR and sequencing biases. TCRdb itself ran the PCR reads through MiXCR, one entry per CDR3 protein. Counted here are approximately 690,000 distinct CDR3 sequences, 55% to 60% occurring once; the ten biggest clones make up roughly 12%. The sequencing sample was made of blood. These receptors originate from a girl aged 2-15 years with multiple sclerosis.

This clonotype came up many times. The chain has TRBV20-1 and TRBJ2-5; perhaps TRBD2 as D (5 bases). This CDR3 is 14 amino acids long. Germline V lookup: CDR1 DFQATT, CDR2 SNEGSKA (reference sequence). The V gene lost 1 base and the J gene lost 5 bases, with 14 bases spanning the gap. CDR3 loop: CSARGPTTMETQYF. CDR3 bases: TGCAGTGCTAGAGGGCCGACTACTATGGAGACCCAGTACTTC.

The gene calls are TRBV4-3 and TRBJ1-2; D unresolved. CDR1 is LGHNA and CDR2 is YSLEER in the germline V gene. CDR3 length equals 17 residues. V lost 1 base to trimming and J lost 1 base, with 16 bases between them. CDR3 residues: CASSQGSEGTSNYGYTF. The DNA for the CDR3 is TGCGCCAGCAGCCAAGGGTCAGAGGGTACCAGTAACTATGGCTACACCTTC.

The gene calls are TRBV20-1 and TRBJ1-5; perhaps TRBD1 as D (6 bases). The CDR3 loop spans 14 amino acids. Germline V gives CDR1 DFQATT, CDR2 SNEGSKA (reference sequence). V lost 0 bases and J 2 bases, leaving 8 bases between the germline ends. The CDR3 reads CSAREGAGNQPQHF. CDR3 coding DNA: TGCAGTGCTAGAGAGGGGGCCGGCAATCAGCCCCAGCATTTT.

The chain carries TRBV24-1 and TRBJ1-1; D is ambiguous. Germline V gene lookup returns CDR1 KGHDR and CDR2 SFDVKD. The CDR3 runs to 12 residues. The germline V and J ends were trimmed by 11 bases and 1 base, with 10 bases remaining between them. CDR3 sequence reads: CASTDGNTEAFF. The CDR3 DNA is TGTGCCAGCACGGACGGGAACACTGAAGCTTTCTTT.

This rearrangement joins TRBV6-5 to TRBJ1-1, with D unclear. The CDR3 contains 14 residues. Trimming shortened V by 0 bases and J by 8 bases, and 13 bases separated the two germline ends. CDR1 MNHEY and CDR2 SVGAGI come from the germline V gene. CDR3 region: CASSYSPGSPEAFF. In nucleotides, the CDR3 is TGTGCCAGCAGTTACTCGCCTGGTTCCCCCGAAGCTTTCTTT.

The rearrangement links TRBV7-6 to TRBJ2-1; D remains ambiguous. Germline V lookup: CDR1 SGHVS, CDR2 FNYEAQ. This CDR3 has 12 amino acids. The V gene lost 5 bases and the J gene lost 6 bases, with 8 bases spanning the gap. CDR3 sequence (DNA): TGTGCCAGCAGCCAGGCCGGCAATGAGCAGTTCTTC. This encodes CASSQAGNEQFF.

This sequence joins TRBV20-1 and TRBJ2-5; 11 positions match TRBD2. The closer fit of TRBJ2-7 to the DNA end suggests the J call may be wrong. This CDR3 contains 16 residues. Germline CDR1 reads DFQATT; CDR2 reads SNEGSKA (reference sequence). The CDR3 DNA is TGCAGTGCTAGAGATTGGGCTAGCGGGGGGACATACGAGCAGTACTTC. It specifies CSARDWASGGTYEQYF.

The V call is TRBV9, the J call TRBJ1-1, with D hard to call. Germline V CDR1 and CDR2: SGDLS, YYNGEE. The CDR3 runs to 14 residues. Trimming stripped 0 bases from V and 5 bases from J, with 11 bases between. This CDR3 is CASSVVAGNTEAFF. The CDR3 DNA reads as TGTGCCAGCAGCGTAGTGGCAGGTAATACTGAAGCTTTCTTT.

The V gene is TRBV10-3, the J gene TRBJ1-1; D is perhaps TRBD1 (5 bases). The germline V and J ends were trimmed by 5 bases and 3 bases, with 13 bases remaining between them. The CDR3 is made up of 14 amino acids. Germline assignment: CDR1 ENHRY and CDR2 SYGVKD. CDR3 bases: TGTGCCATCAGTAGGGGTGGGGCGGACACTGAAGCTTTCTTT. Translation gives CAISRGGADTEAFF.

The CDR3 protein is CASSLATSEQFF. In nucleotides, the CDR3 is TGCGCCAGCAGCTTGGCTACTAGCGAGCAGTTCTTC. V gene TRBV5-1 combines with J gene TRBJ2-1; perhaps TRBD2 as D (6 bases). The CDR3 loop spans 12 amino acids. The V end lost 0 bases, the J end lost 10 bases, and 8 bases lay between the germline ends. CDR1 is SGHRS and CDR2 is YFSETQ in the germline V gene.

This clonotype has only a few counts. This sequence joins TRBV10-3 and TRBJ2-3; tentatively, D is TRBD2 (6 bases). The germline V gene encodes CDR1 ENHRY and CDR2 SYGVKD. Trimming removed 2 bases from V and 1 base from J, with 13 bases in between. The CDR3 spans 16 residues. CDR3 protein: CAISELQRARTDTQYF. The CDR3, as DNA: TGTGCCATCAGTGAGCTCCAGCGGGCCCGCACAGATACGCAGTATTTT.

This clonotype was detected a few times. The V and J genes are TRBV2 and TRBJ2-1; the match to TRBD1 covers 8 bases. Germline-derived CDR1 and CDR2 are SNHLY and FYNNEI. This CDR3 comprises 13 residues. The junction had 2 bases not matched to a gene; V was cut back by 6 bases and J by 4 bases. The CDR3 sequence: CASSRQGYNEQFF. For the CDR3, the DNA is TGTGCCAGCAGCCGACAGGGGTACAATGAGCAGTTCTTC.

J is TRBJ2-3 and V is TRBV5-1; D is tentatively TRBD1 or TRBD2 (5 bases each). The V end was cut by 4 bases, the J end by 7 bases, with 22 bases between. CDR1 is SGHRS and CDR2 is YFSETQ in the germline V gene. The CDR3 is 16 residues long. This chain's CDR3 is CASSLDPGTRYYTQYF. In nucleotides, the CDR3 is TGCGCCAGCAGCCTCGACCCCGGGACCCGGTACTATACGCAGTATTTT.

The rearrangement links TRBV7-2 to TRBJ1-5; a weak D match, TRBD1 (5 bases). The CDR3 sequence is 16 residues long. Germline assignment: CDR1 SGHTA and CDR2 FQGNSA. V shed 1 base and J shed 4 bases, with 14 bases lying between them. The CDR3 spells CASSLVGWGSNQPQHF. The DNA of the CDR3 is TGTGCCAGCAGCTTAGTTGGGTGGGGCTCAAATCAGCCCCAGCATTTT.

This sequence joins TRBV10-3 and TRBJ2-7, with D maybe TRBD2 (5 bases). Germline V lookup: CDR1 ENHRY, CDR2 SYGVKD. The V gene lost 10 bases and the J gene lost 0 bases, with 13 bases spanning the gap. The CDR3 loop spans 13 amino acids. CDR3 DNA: TGTGCCACCGGTATCGGGGACTCCTACGAGCAGTACTTC. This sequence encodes CATGIGDSYEQYF.

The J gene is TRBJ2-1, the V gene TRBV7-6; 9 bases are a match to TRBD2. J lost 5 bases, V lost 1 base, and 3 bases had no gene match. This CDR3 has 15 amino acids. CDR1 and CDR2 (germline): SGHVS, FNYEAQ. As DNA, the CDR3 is TGTGCCAGCAGCTTAGTTGGGACTAGCAACAATGAGCAGTTCTTC. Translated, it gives CASSLVGTSNNEQFF.

In DNA, the CDR3 is TGTGCCAGCAGATCCGGCGGGGGAGACACCGGGGAGCTGTTTTTT. Its protein product is CASRSGGGDTGELFF. The rearrangement uses TRBV7-2 and TRBJ2-2; 7 bases align to TRBD2. Per germline, CDR1 SGHTA and CDR2 FQGNSA. After removal of 6 bases from V and 3 bases from J, the junction contained 7 bases not matched to a gene. The CDR3 totals 15 residues.

In nucleotides, the CDR3 is TGTGCCATCAGTGACCCCCTAACCTGCTATGGCTACACCTTC. It codes for CAISDPLTCYGYTF. This sequence joins TRBV10-3 and TRBJ1-2, with D unclear. V gave up 3 bases and J gave up 4 bases, with 12 bases separating them. Germline CDR1 ENHRY, CDR2 SYGVKD. This CDR3 contains 14 residues.

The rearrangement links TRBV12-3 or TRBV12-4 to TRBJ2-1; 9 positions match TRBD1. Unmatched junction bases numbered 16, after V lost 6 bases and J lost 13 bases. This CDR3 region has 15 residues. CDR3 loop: CASSPDRGSQETQFF. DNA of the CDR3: TGTGCCAGCAGCCCGGACAGGGGCTCCCAAGAGACCCAGTTCTTC.

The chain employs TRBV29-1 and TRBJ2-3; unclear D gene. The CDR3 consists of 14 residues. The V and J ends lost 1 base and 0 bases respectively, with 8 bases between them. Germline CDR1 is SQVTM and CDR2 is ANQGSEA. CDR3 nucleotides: TGCAGCGTTGAAGGGCTTACTAGCACAGATACGCAGTATTTT. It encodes CSVEGLTSTDTQYF.

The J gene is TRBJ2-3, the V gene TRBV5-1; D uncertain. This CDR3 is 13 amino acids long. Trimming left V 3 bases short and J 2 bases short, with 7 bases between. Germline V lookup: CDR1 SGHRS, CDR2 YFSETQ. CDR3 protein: CASSYRATDTQYF. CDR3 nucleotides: TGCGCCAGCAGCTACCGGGCCACAGATACGCAGTATTTT.

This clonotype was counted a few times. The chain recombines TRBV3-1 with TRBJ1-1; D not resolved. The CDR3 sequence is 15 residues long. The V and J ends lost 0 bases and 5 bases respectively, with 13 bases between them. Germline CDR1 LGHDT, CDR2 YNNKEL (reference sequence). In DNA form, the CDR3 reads TGTGCCAGCAGCCAAGATATTGTATGGGGAACTGAAGCTTTCTTT. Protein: CASSQDIVWGTEAFF.

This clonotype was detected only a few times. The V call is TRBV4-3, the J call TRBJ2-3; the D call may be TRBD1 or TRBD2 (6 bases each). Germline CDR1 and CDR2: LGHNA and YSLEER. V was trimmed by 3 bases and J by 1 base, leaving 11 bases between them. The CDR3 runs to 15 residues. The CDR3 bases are TGCGCCAGCAGCCAGGAGGGGGTCGGCACAGATACGCAGTATTTT. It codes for CASSQEGVGTDTQYF.

The CDR3 nucleotides read TGTGCCAGCAGTGAATACGGGGATACGCAGTATTTT. Its protein product is CASSEYGDTQYF. The chain uses TRBV2 and TRBJ2-3, with no clear D. Deletions cut 2 bases from V and 6 bases from J, with 6 bases between. Germline CDR1 is SNHLY and CDR2 is FYNNEI. The CDR3 has 12 residues.